At least ten counts were recorded for the clone carrying this T cell receptor beta chain. What it binds is not known. This sample is part of a study of T cell repertoires in cytomegalovirus infection. Study-level findings and limits: Using cumulative public TCR beta family frequency, the authors identified those who carried CMV together with the relevant HLA.

Germline CDR1 reads SGHTA; CDR2 reads FQGTGA. The CDR3 consists of 13 residues. Trimming stripped 4 bases from V and 4 bases from J, with 9 bases between. MiXCR was run by TCRdb on the reads, yielding one entry per CDR3 protein. The table shows approximately 250,000 distinct CDR3 sequences, with 6% to 8% occurring only once. Sequenced material: PBMCs. The TCR sequence derives from a human donor in good health (CMV status not recorded). Some clones in this sample may be carry-over from other donors' samples. V usage is TRBV7-3 and J usage is TRBJ2-3; D gene unclear. CDR3 sequence reads: CASSSTPSDTQYF. CDR3 nucleotides: TGTGCCAGCAGCTCCACTCCCTCAGATACGCAGTATTTT.